The 32 T cell receptor beta chains below all came from one sample that was sequenced in a study of glioma-infiltrating T cells after dendritic cell vaccination. Using immunoSEQ multiplex PCR, the repertoire was profiled, and TCRdb retains in-frame clones only, with some absent. The sample yields roughly 100,000 clones, around 90% seen once. Time point here: after dendritic cell vaccination, including at tumor progression/relapse. The sequencing here drew on blood, taken after dendritic cell vaccination. Receptors originate from a human donor with glioblastoma.

V and J are TRBV6-6 and TRBJ2-7, with 11 bases aligning to TRBD1. This CDR3 comprises 15 residues. Germline V CDR1 and CDR2: MNHNY, SVGAGI (reference sequence). The trim removed 5 bases at V and 3 bases at J, leaving 6 bases unmatched. The CDR3 sequence: CASSQGQGGLYEQYF. Here the CDR3 DNA reads TGTGCCAGCAGTCAGGGACAGGGGGGGCTCTACGAGCAGTACTTC.

This chain links TRBV5-4 with TRBJ1-2, with unresolved D. This CDR3 is 14 amino acids long. The V end was cut by 2 bases, the J end by 1 base, with 9 bases between. CDR1 and CDR2 from the germline V gene are SGHNT and YYREEE (reference sequence). The CDR3 here is CASSFSPLNYGYTF. The CDR3 DNA sequence: TGTGCCAGCAGCTTTTCCCCACTTAACTATGGCTACACCTTC.

This rearrangement joins TRBV11-2 to TRBJ2-1; 9 bases align to TRBD2. Germline-derived CDR1 and CDR2 are SGHAT and FQNNGV. The CDR3 is 15 amino acids. Trimming took 1 base from V and 5 from J; bases not matched to a gene: 3. For the CDR3, the DNA is TGTGCCAGCAGCTTAGTAGCGGGGGTTAACAATGAGCAGTTCTTC. This gives the protein CASSLVAGVNNEQFF. Together with reference TRBV11-2 and TRBJ2-1, the CDR3 gives the full variable domain: EAGVAQSPRYKIIEKRQSVAFWCNPISGHATLYWYQQILGQGPKLLIQFQNNGVVDDSQLPKDRFSAERLKGVDSTLKIQPAKLEDSAVYLCASSLVAGVNNEQFFGPGTRLTVL.

The J gene is TRBJ2-7, the V gene TRBV6-5; TRBD1 matches 11 bases. Germline trimming cut 5 bases from V and 2 bases from J; bases unmatched to any gene: 2. The CDR3 extends over 14 amino acids. Germline V CDR1 and CDR2: MNHEY, SVGAGI. The CDR3 loop is CASSPGQGAYEQYF. Here the CDR3 DNA reads TGTGCCAGCAGTCCGGGACAGGGGGCCTACGAGCAGTACTTC.

The chain is built from TRBV18 and TRBJ2-6; TRBD1 matches 7 bases. With V trimmed by 6 bases and J by 4 bases, 6 bases remained unmatched. Looked up from germline, CDR1 is KGHSH and CDR2 is LQKENI. The CDR3 has 15 amino acids. The CDR3 DNA sequence: TGTGCCAGCTCGAAACAGGGGCTCGGGGCCAACGTCCTGACTTTC. Its protein is CASSKQGLGANVLTF.

V is TRBV11-2 and J is TRBJ1-2; tentative D call: TRBD1 (5 bases). V lost 0 bases and J 5 bases, leaving 16 bases between the germline ends. This CDR3 spans 16 amino acids. From germline, CDR1 is SGHAT and CDR2 FQNNGV. The chain's CDR3 is CASSLDTRVGNYGYTF. The DNA for the CDR3 is TGTGCCAGCAGCTTAGATACCAGGGTGGGTAATTATGGCTACACCTTC.

The chain employs TRBV6-1 and TRBJ1-1; D unclear. Germline values: CDR1 MNHNS, CDR2 SASEGT. V gave up 2 bases and J gave up 3 bases, with 13 bases separating them. The CDR3 extends over 15 amino acids. Written as DNA, the CDR3 is TGTGCCAGCAGTGAATTCTCCGGGGTTTACACTGAAGCTTTCTTT. Translating gives CASSEFSGVYTEAFF.

This clone came up a few times. V usage is TRBV10-2 and J usage is TRBJ2-5; D is ambiguous. Germline lookup yields CDR1 WSHSY and CDR2 SAAADI. This CDR3 comprises 11 residues. The ends were cut back, 5 bases at V and 7 bases at J, with 8 bases in the middle. CDR3 protein: CASSPARTQYF. Written as DNA, the CDR3 is TGCGCCAGCAGTCCCGCCAGGACCCAGTACTTC.

The DNA of the CDR3 is TGTGCCAGTAGTATAATACGACAGGGGACGGCCGAGAGGAACAATGAGCAGTTCTTC. Protein product: CASSIIRQGTAERNNEQFF. This chain uses TRBV19 with TRBJ2-1; 8 bases are shared with TRBD1. Germline V gene data show CDR1 as LNHDA and CDR2 as SQIVND (reference sequence). The CDR3 totals 19 residues. Trimming took 2 bases from V and 5 from J; bases not matched to a gene: 17.

The V call is TRBV6-5, the J call TRBJ1-4; TRBD1 agrees at 7 bases. Germline V gives CDR1 MNHEY, CDR2 SVGAGI. The CDR3 runs 15 residues. The ends lost 7 bases at V and 4 bases at J; junction bases unmatched: 9. CDR3 loop: CASTNRGQYNEKLFF. The CDR3 DNA reads TGTGCCAGCACCAACAGGGGACAGTATAATGAAAAACTGTTTTTT.

This rearrangement joins TRBV27 to TRBJ2-2; 7 bases are shared with TRBD1. V dropped 6 bases and J dropped 5; count of bases not matched to a gene: 9. CDR1 and CDR2 (germline): MNHEY, SMNVEV (reference sequence). The CDR3 totals 15 residues. CDR3 nucleotide sequence: TGTGCCAGCAGGGTAGGACAGGCAGCGACCGGGGAGCTGTTTTTT. It encodes CASRVGQAATGELFF.

V is TRBV7-8 and J is TRBJ2-1, with D possibly TRBD1 on 7 matching bases. Looked up from germline, CDR1 is SGHVS and CDR2 is FQNEAQ. The CDR3 sequence is 16 residues long. Trimming took off 4 bases at V and 3 bases at J, with 16 bases between the two ends. The CDR3 reads CASSSEQGGYYNEQFF. CDR3 nucleotides: TGTGCCAGCAGCTCAGAGCAGGGGGGATACTACAATGAGCAGTTCTTC. Using reference TRBV7-8 and TRBJ2-1 for the parts outside the CDR3, the full variable domain is GAGVSQSPRYKVAKRGQDVALRCDPISGHVSLFWYQQALGQGPEFLTYFQNEAQLDKSGLPSDRFFAERPEGSVSTLKIQRTQQEDSAVYLCASSSEQGGYYNEQFFGPGTRLTVL.

The chain carries TRBV10-2 and TRBJ2-5, with a weak D call TRBD2 (5 bases). Looked up from germline, CDR1 is WSHSY and CDR2 is SAAADI. V shed 5 bases and J shed 2 bases, with 9 bases lying between them. This CDR3 is 13 amino acids long. The CDR3 reads CASSRRAQETQYF. CDR3 coding DNA: TGCGCCAGCAGTCGGCGGGCGCAAGAGACCCAGTACTTC.

V and J are TRBV5-1 and TRBJ2-3; possibly TRBD2 for D (5 bases). This CDR3 comprises 13 residues. The V gene lost 0 bases and the J gene lost 11 bases, with 13 bases spanning the gap. From germline, CDR1 is SGHRS and CDR2 YFSETQ. The CDR3 nucleotides read TGCGCCAGCAGCTTGGGGGTTGGGGAGCAGCAGTATTTT. Protein product: CASSLGVGEQQYF.

The chain has TRBV27 and TRBJ1-5; 9 bases match TRBD1. Germline loops: CDR1 MNHEY, CDR2 SMNVEV (reference sequence). This CDR3 comprises 16 residues. Germline trimming cut 3 bases from V and 7 bases from J; bases unmatched to any gene: 10. The CDR3 spells CASSFDRTGAGQPQHF. The DNA for the CDR3 is TGTGCCAGCAGTTTCGATCGGACAGGGGCGGGACAGCCCCAGCATTTT.

The chain carries TRBV27 and TRBJ2-3, with 9 positions matching TRBD2. Trimming removed 2 bases from V and 2 bases from J; junction bases left unmatched: 5. The CDR3 is 16 amino acids. Germline CDR1 is MNHEY and CDR2 is SMNVEV (reference sequence). The CDR3 spells CASSLGAGGLTDTQYF. The DNA of the CDR3 is TGTGCCAGCAGTTTAGGAGCGGGGGGTCTCACAGATACGCAGTATTTT.

On this clone: The identical CDR3 is also encoded by other nucleotide sequences in the sample. The CDR3 loop reads CASSLDSNHNSPLHF. In DNA form, the CDR3 reads TGCGCCAGCAGCTTGGACAGTAACCATAATTCACCCCTCCACTTT. This chain joins TRBV5-1 and TRBJ1-6; D unresolved. The CDR3 loop spans 15 amino acids. Per germline, CDR1 SGHRS and CDR2 YFSETQ. With 0 bases removed from V and 5 bases from J, the gap between germline ends came to 9 bases. The full variable domain, its missing parts supplied by reference TRBV5-1 and TRBJ1-6, is KAGVTQTPRYLIKTRGQQVTLSCSPISGHRSVSWYQQTPGQGLQFLFEYFSETQRNKGNFPGRFSGRQFSNSRSEMNVSTLELGDSALYLCASSLDSNHNSPLHFGNGTRLTVT.

The chain uses TRBV30 and TRBJ1-2; 9 nucleotides agree with TRBD1. The V gene's germline CDR1 is GTSNPN and CDR2 SVGIG (reference sequence). CDR3 length: 14 amino acids. V trimming: 1 base; J trimming: 4 bases; junction bases outside the gene matches: 4. CDR3 nucleotides: TGTGCCTGGAGTGATACAGGGGGCGGCTATGGCTACACCTTC. This codes for CAWSDTGGGYGYTF.

The chain couples TRBV2 to TRBJ2-2; D might be TRBD1 (5 bases). CDR1 is SNHLY, CDR2 FYNNEI, per germline. V dropped 5 bases and J dropped 0 bases, with 13 bases sitting between them. The CDR3 has 16 amino acids. Written as DNA, the CDR3 is TGTGCCAGCAGTTGGACAACGCCATCGAACACCGGGGAGCTGTTTTTT. Translation gives CASSWTTPSNTGELFF.

This clone appeared once. V usage is TRBV18 and J usage is TRBJ2-1, with 7 bases fitting TRBD1. Per the germline V gene, CDR1 is KGHSH and CDR2 is LQKENI. CDR3 size: 14 residues. With 2 bases clipped from V and 5 bases from J, the junction kept 3 bases outside the gene matches. The CDR3 reads CASSPDRVNNEQFF. The CDR3 nucleotides read TGTGCCAGCTCACCAGACAGGGTCAACAATGAGCAGTTCTTC.

CDR3 sequence reads: CASSRTGGDAGTF. As DNA, the CDR3 is TGTGCCAGCAGTCGGACAGGGGGCGACGCGGGCACCTTC. The chain is built from TRBV6-5 and TRBJ1-2; 11 bases line up with TRBD1. This CDR3 has 13 amino acids. V shed 5 bases and J 13 bases; nucleotides not matched to a gene: 9. CDR1 MNHEY and CDR2 SVGAGI come from the germline V gene.

This clone was seen a few times. The chain carries TRBV5-4 and TRBJ1-1; TRBD1 matches at 10 bases. The junction had 14 bases not matched to a gene; V was cut back by 4 bases and J by 2 bases. From germline, CDR1 is SGHNT and CDR2 YYREEE (reference sequence). The CDR3 extends over 18 amino acids. CDR3 loop: CASSPPGTGAFKNTEAFF. In DNA, the CDR3 is TGTGCCAGCAGCCCCCCCGGGACAGGGGCCTTTAAAAACACTGAAGCTTTCTTT.

The chain carries TRBV25-1 and TRBJ2-7; 8 bases map to TRBD2. Germline-derived CDR1 and CDR2 are MGHDK and SYGVNS. This CDR3 has 13 amino acids. V shed 10 bases, J shed 6 bases, and the junction held 11 bases outside the gene matches. The CDR3 protein is CATTVGGEREQYF. CDR3 sequence (DNA): TGTGCCACCACCGTCGGGGGGGAACGCGAGCAGTACTTC.

The chain has TRBV6-5 and TRBJ2-2; D might be TRBD2 (6 bases). The V gene lost 0 bases and the J gene lost 5 bases, with 7 bases spanning the gap. Germline lookup yields CDR1 MNHEY and CDR2 SVGAGI. The CDR3 spans 14 residues. CDR3 in amino acids: CASSYSSGTGELFF. CDR3 bases: TGTGCCAGCAGTTACTCCAGCGGGACCGGGGAGCTGTTTTTT.

A few counts support this clone. The genes are TRBV5-1 and TRBJ2-3, with TRBD2 identical over 16 bases. Trimming removed 4 bases from V and 6 bases from J; junction bases left unmatched: 2. CDR1 and CDR2 from the germline V gene are SGHRS and YFSETQ. CDR3 length: 15 residues. The DNA for the CDR3 is TGCGCCAGCAGCCCGGGACTAGCGGGGGGGGATACGCAGTATTTT. Amino acid sequence: CASSPGLAGGDTQYF.

The chain is built from TRBV18 and TRBJ2-2; possibly TRBD1 for D (6 bases). V was trimmed by 2 bases and J by 0 bases, leaving 10 bases between them. The CDR3 totals 16 residues. CDR1 is KGHSH and CDR2 is LQKENI in the germline V gene. Here the CDR3 reads CASSPGPGANTGELFF. For the CDR3, the DNA is TGTGCCAGCTCACCAGGGCCAGGGGCGAACACCGGGGAGCTGTTTTTT.

The gene calls are TRBV2 and TRBJ2-1, with a possible D match to TRBD1 (6 bases). Trimming removed 1 base at V and 7 bases at J, with 11 bases between. The CDR3 spans 14 residues. The germline V gene encodes CDR1 SNHLY and CDR2 FYNNEI. CDR3 DNA: TGTGCCAGCAGTGAAGACAGGGCGGTAAATGAGCAGTTCTTC. Its protein is CASSEDRAVNEQFF. Full variable domain (remainder filled in from reference TRBV2 and TRBJ2-1): EPEVTQTPSHQVTQMGQEVILRCVPISNHLYFYWYRQILGQKVEFLVSFYNNEISEKSEIFDDQFSVERPDGSNFTLKIRSTKLEDSAMYFCASSEDRAVNEQFFGPGTRLTVL.

The chain couples TRBV9 to TRBJ2-5; 9 positions agree with TRBD1. This CDR3 contains 15 residues. The germline gives CDR1 SGDLS, CDR2 YYNGEE. Trimming removed 0 bases from V and 5 bases from J; junction bases left unmatched: 5. DNA of the CDR3: TGTGCCAGCAGCGTAGGGACAGGGGTGGGGGAGACCCAGTACTTC. This sequence encodes CASSVGTGVGETQYF. Full variable domain (rest looked up from reference TRBV9 and TRBJ2-5): DSGVTQTPKHLITATGQRVTLRCSPRSGDLSVYWYQQSLDQGLQFLIQYYNGEERAKGNILERFSAQQFPDLHSELNLSSLELGDSALYFCASSVGTGVGETQYFGPGTRLLVL.

V is TRBV18 and J is TRBJ1-3, with 9 positions matching TRBD1. This CDR3 contains 18 residues. The germline V gene has CDR1 KGHSH and CDR2 LQKENI. J was trimmed by 3 bases and V by 5 bases; bases with no gene match: 14. The CDR3 region has the DNA TGTGCCAGCTCATCGGGACAGGGCCTCAGGGCACTTGGAAACACCATATATTTT. Residues: CASSSGQGLRALGNTIYF.

CDR3 residues: CASSERTSGTYEQYF. Written as DNA, the CDR3 is TGTGCCAGCAGTGAGAGGACTAGCGGGACTTACGAGCAGTACTTC. The chain links TRBV2 to TRBJ2-7, with 12 bases fitting TRBD2. This CDR3 comprises 15 residues. Germline-derived CDR1 and CDR2 are SNHLY and FYNNEI. The V segment lost 3 bases and the J segment 4 bases; nucleotides outside the gene matches: 4.

The chain couples TRBV6-1 to TRBJ1-1; tentative D call: TRBD1 (5 bases). This CDR3 spans 16 amino acids. Germline CDR1 reads MNHNS; CDR2 reads SASEGT. V lost 6 bases to trimming and J lost 3 bases, with 20 bases between them. In DNA form, the CDR3 reads TGTGCCAGCAGCGAACGGAGGGGAAGTTGGGACACTGAAGCTTTCTTT. Its translation is CASSERRGSWDTEAFF.

This chain connects TRBV2 to TRBJ2-5; 8 nucleotides agree with TRBD2. The V segment lost 8 bases and the J segment 2 bases; nucleotides outside the gene matches: 4. The CDR3 contains 13 residues. Germline assignment: CDR1 SNHLY and CDR2 FYNNEI. CDR3 coding DNA: TGTGCCAGCGGTGGGACTAGGCAAGAGACCCAGTACTTC. Protein sequence: CASGGTRQETQYF.